Below, 32 T cell receptor beta chains from the same sample are listed, as sequenced in a study of cytomegalovirus exposure and HLA in healthy donors. The PCR was carried out with 60 Vbeta primers and 13 Jbeta primers. Sequencing was performed with immunoSEQ multiplex PCR; in TCRdb, only in-frame clones are kept and a portion is missing. In the table there are under 95,000 clones, 60% to 85% of which are singletons. Sequenced material: PBMCs. These receptors came from a boy aged 5 to 17 in good health and CMV-seronegative.

This sequence joins TRBV5-1 and TRBJ2-6; maybe TRBD1 (8 bases). Trimming stripped 3 bases from V and 2 bases from J, with 27 bases between. Germline loops: CDR1 SGHRS, CDR2 YFSETQ. The CDR3 length is 21 residues. The CDR3 spells CASSSLQGGGQVLAGANVLTF. The DNA of the CDR3 is TGCGCCAGCAGCTCGCTGCAAGGGGGGGGACAGGTTCTTGCTGGGGCCAACGTCCTGACTTTC.

The J gene is TRBJ2-7, the V gene TRBV6-1, with 9 nucleotides matching TRBD2. V gave up 3 bases and J gave up 1 base; unmatched junction bases: 7. This CDR3 has 16 amino acids. In germline, CDR1 is MNHNS, CDR2 SASEGT. Here the CDR3 DNA reads TGTGCCAGCAGTGATCCGGGACTAGCTCCTTCCTACGAGCAGTACTTC. Protein: CASSDPGLAPSYEQYF.

There are a few counts of this clone. V usage is TRBV30 and J usage is TRBJ1-5; D is unresolved. The V and J ends lost 3 bases and 6 bases respectively, with 15 bases between them. Germline V lookup: CDR1 GTSNPN, CDR2 SVGIG (reference sequence). The length of the CDR3 is 14 residues. Here the CDR3 reads CAWSEPGSRQPQHF. The CDR3 DNA follows: TGTGCCTGGAGCGAACCCGGGAGCCGTCAGCCCCAGCATTTT.

CDR3 sequence reads: CASSQGTGKETQYF. The CDR3 nucleotides are TGCGCCAGCAGCCAAGGGACAGGGAAAGAGACCCAGTACTTC. The chain couples TRBV4-1 to TRBJ2-5, with TRBD1 matching over 8 bases. The V segment lost 1 base and the J segment 3 bases; nucleotides outside the gene matches: 1. The germline CDR1 and CDR2 sequences are MGHRA and YSYEKL. The CDR3 loop spans 14 amino acids.

The chain combines TRBV6-5 with TRBJ1-6; D uncertain. Germline V gene data show CDR1 as MNHEY and CDR2 as SVGAGI. Trimming pared 8 bases from V and 3 bases from J, leaving 11 bases between. The CDR3 sequence is 14 residues long. The CDR3 DNA is TGTGCCAGCTCGGGAGGCGGCTATAATTCACCCCTCCACTTT. Encoded protein: CASSGGGYNSPLHF.

The rearrangement links TRBV9 to TRBJ2-3; unclear D gene. The germline V gene encodes CDR1 SGDLS and CDR2 YYNGEE. The CDR3 extends over 13 amino acids. Deletions cut 0 bases from V and 2 bases from J, with 4 bases between. The DNA of the CDR3 is TGTGCCAGCAGCGTAGCCCACACAGATACGCAGTATTTT. This sequence encodes CASSVAHTDTQYF.

The V gene is TRBV2, the J gene TRBJ2-5, with a weak D call TRBD1 (6 bases). The CDR3 is made up of 15 amino acids. Deletions cut 4 bases from V and 4 bases from J, with 16 bases between. Germline V gene lookup returns CDR1 SNHLY and CDR2 FYNNEI. The CDR3: CASSVGDISRETQYF. CDR3 sequence (DNA): TGTGCCAGCAGTGTTGGGGACATAAGTCGAGAGACCCAGTACTTC.

The table lists this clone with a few counts. The chain employs TRBV7-9 and TRBJ1-3; a possible D gene is TRBD1 (5 bases). Germline V lookup: CDR1 SEHNR, CDR2 FQNEAQ (reference sequence). The CDR3 extends over 15 amino acids. Trimming took off 3 bases at V and 1 base at J, with 10 bases between the two ends. CDR3 amino acids: CASSFAAGSGNTIYF. The DNA for the CDR3 is TGTGCCAGCAGCTTTGCGGCAGGGTCTGGAAACACCATATATTTT.

The table lists this clone with a count of one. This chain links TRBV15 with TRBJ2-3; D gene unclear. Between the trimmed V and J ends, which lost 5 bases and 6 bases, there was a span of 12 bases. The CDR3 has 13 amino acids. Germline V lookup: CDR1 LNHNV, CDR2 YYDKDF (reference sequence). The CDR3 nucleotides are TGTGCCACCAGCGGCTCTTTAGCCGATACGCAGTATTTT. Protein sequence: CATSGSLADTQYF.

This clone has more than one count but fewer than ten. The chain combines TRBV4-1 with TRBJ1-1; TRBD1 might be the D (5 bases). This CDR3 is 16 amino acids long. V lost 1 base to trimming and J lost 6 bases, with 18 bases between them. Germline V gives CDR1 MGHRA, CDR2 YSYEKL. CDR3 nucleotide sequence: TGCGCCAGCAGCCAAGTTAATTTAATTGCGGGGGCTGAAGCTTTCTTT. Its translation is CASSQVNLIAGAEAFF.

The chain recombines TRBV7-3 with TRBJ1-1; 7 nucleotides align to TRBD1. The CDR3 has 20 amino acids. V lost 2 bases to trimming and J lost 1 base; unmatched junction nucleotides: 19. Germline V gives CDR1 SGHTA, CDR2 FQGTGA. CDR3: CASSLEIGRDIRGKNTEAFF. The CDR3 nucleotides read TGTGCCAGCAGCTTAGAAATAGGACGGGACATCAGGGGGAAGAACACTGAAGCTTTCTTT.

V is TRBV30 and J is TRBJ2-1; maybe TRBD2 (5 bases). Germline CDR1 reads GTSNPN; CDR2 reads SVGIG (reference sequence). This CDR3 region has 11 residues. V lost 0 bases, J lost 10 bases, and 7 bases lay in between. The CDR3 spells CAWSVSGEQFF. The CDR3 DNA is TGTGCCTGGAGTGTAAGCGGCGAGCAGTTCTTC.

The J gene is TRBJ1-2, the V gene TRBV9; D might be TRBD1 (6 bases). The V end was cut by 4 bases, the J end by 5 bases, with 21 bases between. CDR1 is SGDLS and CDR2 is YYNGEE in the germline V gene. The CDR3 length is 16 residues. CDR3 region: CASSSQIQGKGYGYTF. The CDR3 nucleotides read TGTGCCAGCAGCTCCCAAATTCAGGGGAAGGGATATGGCTACACCTTC.

The rearrangement links TRBV27 to TRBJ1-1, with D perhaps matching TRBD1 (5 bases). The germline CDR1 and CDR2 sequences are MNHEY and SMNVEV (reference sequence). This CDR3 spans 13 amino acids. Trimming pared 7 bases from V and 5 bases from J, leaving 14 bases between. DNA of the CDR3: TGTGCCAGCACCGAGACGGGGGGAACTGAAGCTTTCTTT. Protein product: CASTETGGTEAFF.

This clone was seen a handful of times. V usage is TRBV25-1 and J usage is TRBJ1-3; D is unresolved. Trimming took off 4 bases at V and 5 bases at J, with 12 bases between the two ends. The CDR3 covers 14 residues. Per germline, CDR1 MGHDK and CDR2 SYGVNS. The CDR3 DNA follows: TGTGCCAGCAGTGCCCTAAGAGGGAGAAACACCATATATTTT. Amino acids: CASSALRGRNTIYF.

In this sample, this clone turned up a few times. V and J are TRBV5-4 and TRBJ1-1, with D possibly being TRBD1 (6 bases). The CDR3 contains 14 residues. Per the germline V gene, CDR1 is SGHNT and CDR2 is YYREEE (reference sequence). The V gene lost 5 bases and the J gene lost 0 bases, with 11 bases spanning the gap. CDR3 sequence reads: CASSFRTVNTEAFF. The CDR3 nucleotides read TGTGCCAGCAGTTTCAGGACAGTGAACACTGAAGCTTTCTTT.

The V and J genes are TRBV5-6 and TRBJ1-1; D possibly corresponds to TRBD1 (5 bases). The length of the CDR3 is 16 residues. CDR1 and CDR2 (germline): SGHDT, YYEEEE. Trimming shortened V by 2 bases and J by 1 base, and 15 bases separated the two germline ends. CDR3 sequence reads: CASSFQLTDRNTEAFF. Written as DNA, the CDR3 is TGTGCCAGCAGCTTCCAGTTAACAGACAGGAACACTGAAGCTTTCTTT.

The CDR3 loop reads CSAIRDRNTEAFF. The DNA of the CDR3 is TGCAGCGCAATCCGGGACAGAAACACTGAAGCTTTCTTT. This chain uses TRBV29-1 with TRBJ1-1; 7 nucleotides match TRBD1. J gave up 2 bases and V 7 bases, and 7 bases lay outside the gene matches. Germline CDR1 SQVTM, CDR2 ANQGSEA. This CDR3 contains 13 residues.

The CDR3 spells CASRRDEQYF. The CDR3 DNA is TGTGCCAGCAGACGAGACGAGCAGTACTTC. The rearrangement uses TRBV6-6 and TRBJ2-7; D is uncertain. The CDR3 runs to 10 residues. The germline gives CDR1 MNHNY, CDR2 SVGAGI (reference sequence). V dropped 6 bases and J dropped 5 bases, with 5 bases sitting between them.

V is TRBV7-8 and J is TRBJ1-5; D remains ambiguous. Trimming removed 3 bases at V and 6 bases at J, with 9 bases between. This CDR3 has 13 amino acids. Germline assignment: CDR1 SGHVS and CDR2 FQNEAQ. CDR3 nucleotide sequence: TGTGCCAGCAGCTTCCGTGGGCCTCAGCCCCAGCATTTT. It codes for CASSFRGPQPQHF.

This clone was seen a single time. The conserved closing phenylalanine or tryptophan is absent in this CDR3, likely reflecting a read error. The V gene is TRBV27, the J gene TRBJ1-1; TRBD1 is a possible D gene (5 bases). CDR3 length: 12 residues. V lost 6 bases to trimming and J lost 1 base, with 6 bases between them. Germline V gene lookup returns CDR1 MNHEY and CDR2 SMNVEV (reference sequence). Written as DNA, the CDR3 is TGTGCCAGCAGAGGACAGAACACTGAAGCTTTCGTT. Translated, it gives CASRGQNTEAFV.

The rearrangement links TRBV15 to TRBJ1-6, with 8 positions matching TRBD1. V was pared by 5 bases and J by 4 bases, with 4 bases of the junction left unmatched. The CDR3 is made up of 15 amino acids. Germline V gene lookup returns CDR1 LNHNV and CDR2 YYDKDF (reference sequence). CDR3 bases: TGTGCCACCAGCCCAGGGGGCTGGTATAATTCACCCCTCCACTTT. Its protein is CATSPGGWYNSPLHF.

This rearrangement joins TRBV4-3 to TRBJ1-6; D is unclear. This CDR3 contains 17 residues. The germline V and J ends were trimmed by 2 bases and 5 bases, with 16 bases remaining between them. Germline loops: CDR1 LGHNA, CDR2 YSLEER. The CDR3 region is CASSQFARGWDNSPLHF. DNA for the CDR3: TGCGCCAGCAGCCAATTCGCCCGGGGTTGGGATAATTCACCCCTCCACTTT.

V usage is TRBV15 and J usage is TRBJ2-1; TRBD2 aligns across 12 bases. Trimming removed 1 base from V and 10 bases from J; junction bases left unmatched: 11. This CDR3 is 17 amino acids long. Germline V gene data show CDR1 as LNHNV and CDR2 as YYDKDF (reference sequence). CDR3 sequence: CATSRGGGLAGGLEQFF. In nucleotides, the CDR3 is TGTGCCACCAGCAGAGGAGGTGGCCTAGCGGGAGGGTTGGAGCAGTTCTTC.

This clone appeared a few times. The chain is built from TRBV7-6 and TRBJ1-4, with D unresolved. The CDR3 is 14 amino acids. V was cut by 4 bases and J by 4 bases, with 10 bases left in between. CDR1 is SGHVS, CDR2 FNYEAQ, per germline. Written as DNA, the CDR3 is TGTGCCAGCAGCTCGTCCACTCTTAATGAAAAACTGTTTTTT. Translated, it gives CASSSSTLNEKLFF.

The J gene is TRBJ2-1, the V gene TRBV7-9, with TRBD2 matching 9 bases. The V gene's germline CDR1 is SEHNR and CDR2 FQNEAQ (reference sequence). V lost 0 bases to trimming and J lost 3 bases; unmatched junction nucleotides: 12. The CDR3 sequence is 19 residues long. CDR3 loop: CASSLASGGPWGLYNEQFF. The CDR3 DNA sequence: TGTGCCAGCAGCTTAGCCAGCGGGGGGCCCTGGGGGCTCTACAATGAGCAGTTCTTC.

The chain is built from TRBV27 and TRBJ1-1; 8 nucleotides align to TRBD1. V shed 2 bases, J shed 4 bases, and the junction held 3 bases outside the gene matches. Germline CDR1 and CDR2: MNHEY and SMNVEV (reference sequence). The CDR3 contains 14 residues. The DNA for the CDR3 is TGTGCCAGCAGTTTACAGGGGGCGGGCACTGAAGCTTTCTTT. The encoded protein is CASSLQGAGTEAFF.

The chain is built from TRBV5-4 and TRBJ2-7; 7 positions agree with TRBD1. This CDR3 contains 15 residues. Germline values: CDR1 SGHNT, CDR2 YYREEE (reference sequence). The junction had 9 bases not matched to a gene; V was cut back by 4 bases and J by 2 bases. The CDR3 loop is CASSAGTDRTYEQYF. CDR3 DNA sequence: TGTGCCAGCAGCGCCGGGACAGATAGAACCTACGAGCAGTACTTC.

This clone occurred once. The chain joins TRBV19 to TRBJ1-4; 10 positions match TRBD1. Trimming cost V 6 bases and J 5 bases; bases outside gene matches: 3. This CDR3 spans 14 amino acids. Germline CDR1 LNHDA, CDR2 SQIVND (reference sequence). DNA of the CDR3: TGTGCCAGTAGATGGGACAGGGGAAATGAAAAACTGTTTTTT. Protein sequence: CASRWDRGNEKLFF.

This sequence joins TRBV6-6 and TRBJ2-3, with TRBD1 matching over 7 bases. Germline assignment: CDR1 MNHNY and CDR2 SVGAGI (reference sequence). The CDR3 sequence is 14 residues long. The J segment lost 0 bases and the V segment lost 8 bases, leaving 5 bases of the junction unmatched. The CDR3 bases are TGTGCCAGCGCGACAGGGACAAGCACAGATACGCAGTATTTT. Residues: CASATGTSTDTQYF.

V and J are TRBV28 and TRBJ2-2, with D possibly matching TRBD1 (6 bases). Germline V lookup: CDR1 MDHEN, CDR2 SYDVKM. V was cut by 5 bases and J by 2 bases, with 18 bases left in between. The CDR3 runs to 17 residues. The DNA for the CDR3 is TGTGCCAGCAGTATAAACCCCCGGACAGCTAACACCGGGGAGCTGTTTTTT. It translates to CASSINPRTANTGELFF.

V gene TRBV25-1 combines with J gene TRBJ2-3; the D gene is possibly TRBD2 (6 bases). Germline CDR1 MGHDK, CDR2 SYGVNS. The ends were cut back, 3 bases at V and 2 bases at J, with 9 bases in the middle. The CDR3 runs to 14 residues. CDR3 nucleotide sequence: TGTGCCAGCAGTGAGGAGCGGGTCACAGATACGCAGTATTTT. Amino acids: CASSEERVTDTQYF.